This TCR beta chain was profiled in a study of blood T cell repertoires in COVID-19. Study summary: The analysed material was cDNA or gDNA that came from T cells, B-cell-depleted T cells, or PBMCs.

Cohort placement rested on clinical history that participants reported themselves. V gave up 5 bases and J gave up 6 bases, with 11 bases separating them. CDR1 is SGHAT, CDR2 FQNNGV, per germline. The CDR3 covers 12 residues. Here immunoSEQ multiplex PCR was the method, and the copy in TCRdb shows in-frame clones only, minus some. Of approximately 300,000 clones listed, around 90% are singletons. Sequencing input: PBMCs or T cells enriched from blood (not recorded which). This TCR was sampled from a man in his fifties or sixties who had recovered from COVID-19. This rearrangement joins TRBV11-2 to TRBJ2-7; D unresolved. CDR3 sequence: CASSINLGEQYF. In DNA, the CDR3 is TGTGCCAGCAGCATAAATCTCGGCGAGCAGTACTTC.